The 3 T cell receptor beta chains presented below share a single source sample, sequenced in a study of T cell responses to AZD1222 COVID-19 vaccine. Sequencing used immunoSEQ multiplex PCR; TCRdb keeps in-frame clones, though not all of them. The sample records about 150,000 clones, 90% to 95% being singletons. The sample here was peripheral blood, taken 28 days after the second AZD1222 dose. These receptors originate from an adult who received the AZD1222 COVID-19 vaccine.

This clone was counted a few times. The chain joins TRBV5-5 to TRBJ1-2, with D maybe TRBD1 (5 bases). V was shortened by 0 bases and J by 0 bases, with 9 bases between the two germline ends. CDR1 is SGHKS, CDR2 YYEKEE, per germline (reference sequence). This CDR3 contains 15 residues. Here the CDR3 reads CASSLVTGTNYGYTF. The CDR3 DNA is TGTGCCAGCAGCTTGGTCACAGGAACTAACTATGGCTACACCTTC. The whole variable domain, remainder taken from reference TRBV5-5 and TRBJ1-2, is DAGVTQSPTHLIKTRGQQVTLRCSPISGHKSVSWYQQVLGQGPQFIFQYYEKEERGRGNFPDRFSARQFPNYSSELNVNALLLGDSALYLCASSLVTGTNYGYTFGSGTRLTVV.

The V call is TRBV4-1, the J call TRBJ2-1; weak D call: TRBD2 (5 bases). V was cut by 1 base and J by 8 bases, with 18 bases left in between. Germline CDR1 is MGHRA and CDR2 is YSYEKL. This CDR3 contains 16 residues. CDR3 protein: CASSQVEGVIYDEQFF. The CDR3 coding sequence is TGCGCCAGCAGCCAAGTAGAGGGCGTCATATATGATGAGCAGTTCTTC.

The rearrangement joins TRBV11-2 to TRBJ2-7; D gene unclear. The V end was cut by 3 bases, the J end by 7 bases, with 13 bases between. The CDR3 totals 13 residues. In germline, CDR1 is SGHAT, CDR2 FQNNGV. The CDR3 protein is CASSFQESTEQYF. As DNA, the CDR3 is TGTGCCAGCAGCTTTCAGGAGTCGACGGAGCAGTACTTC.